This T cell receptor beta chain was sequenced for a study of coeliac disease. Points from the study as a whole: Control samples showed higher TRB and TRG clonality than intraepithelial and lamina propria samples in active celiac disease.

TCRdb's copy holds only in-frame clones and misses some; the assay was immunoSEQ multiplex PCR. Of a few thousand clones in the sample, about 66% are singletons; the top ten hold more than 5%. Unmatched junction bases numbered 6, after V lost 6 bases and J lost 7 bases. Germline values: CDR1 MNHEY, CDR2 SMNVEV (reference sequence). This CDR3 comprises 14 residues. On this clone itself: The antigen remains undetermined.

This clonotype was sampled from a woman in her fifties or sixties with active celiac disease. The chain joins TRBV27 to TRBJ1-6, with 7 bases lining up with TRBD1. Material: intraepithelial lymphocytes from the gut. In nucleotides, the CDR3 is TGTGCCAGCAGGTTTCAGGGGGACAATTCACCCCTCCACTTT. This translates into CASRFQGDNSPLHF.